This record covers a single TCR beta chain. This clonotype was picked up one time. The specificity of this receptor is unknown. Its ends do not fully match the called genes, so a read error is possible. RNA was extracted from bulk unsorted tissue and checked for quality with a NanoDrop ND-1000 and an Agilent 2100. All donors had newly diagnosed lung cancer, had not received prior chemotherapy, and were admitted for thoracic surgery in China between August and November 2014. Patients who had received previous radiotherapy or chemotherapy, or who had another concurrent cancer, were excluded from the study. Surgical tissue pieces of roughly 1-2.2 cm3 were preserved in RNAlater solution and were kept at -80 degrees C until use. The germline V gene yields MNHEY for CDR1 and SVGEGT for CDR2. Counted from cysteine to phenylalanine, this CDR3 has 14 amino acids. The retained sequence is limited to the CDR3, 42 bases, with the frame set at the first base.

The sample belongs to a study of tumor and adjacent non-tumor tissue in lung cancer (dated by TCRdb to 2017 to 2018). Turning to the overall study: By cancer type, the cohort comprised 11 to 12 adenocarcinoma patients, 2 squamous cell carcinoma patients and 1 small cell lung cancer patient. Using bulk TCRbeta repertoires from over twelve lung cancer patients, the study set lung tumor tissue side by side with matched distant non-tumor lung tissue. A few dozen paired specimens, one tumor and one normal lung sample per patient, were profiled by TCRbeta CDR3 sequencing. Sequencing produced about 130,000,000 productive TCRbeta reads in total, an average of approximately 4.5 million reads per sample. The approximately 15 enrolled patients, of whom 10 were men and 5 were women, were aged about 30 to 85 years and were diagnosed with TNM stage I to III disease. Here is what the overall study found, with its caveats: Peripheral blood was not sequenced, so blood TCRbeta repertoires in these lung cancer patients were not examined. In normal lung, the top 100 clones accounted for a significantly larger cumulative share of the repertoire than in tumor tissue. Tumor tissue showed significantly greater TCR diversity (inverse Simpson) than normal lung tissue (about 400 vs 180, P = 0.0075, Mann-Whitney U test). With only about 16 patients in the cohort, the authors noted that larger samples and more detailed clinical data are needed. Neither the sequencing platform nor unique molecular identifiers are named or mentioned anywhere in the methods. TCR diversity was significantly higher in younger patients, and higher tumor TCR diversity was associated with shorter overall and disease-free survival.

Receptors were amplified or captured by multiplex PCR. The sequencer was an Illumina HiSeq 2500. TCRbeta libraries were constructed through three rounds of nested PCR with primers (Table S4) according to protocols modified from ARM-PCR. Before sequencing, PCR products of 200-500 bp were excised from the gel and purified with the QIAquick gel extraction kit. As for the authors' bioinformatics: Trimmomatic was used to clean the reads, FLASH was used to merge the reads into complete CDR3 sequences, and MiTCR was used to assign the reads to V(D)J germline segments. VDJtools was used to compute clonal diversity as the inverse Simpson's index. In-frame sequences lacking a premature stop codon were counted as productive reads. TCRdb ran its own pipeline on the public reads, namely fastp trimming at Q25 and MiXCR clone calling, and kept in-frame beta chains. Every CDR3 protein is listed once, alongside the most common genes and DNA of its rows. The V and J calls, along with clone size, are taken from TCRdb and not from the paper's own processing. This sample comprises more than 75,000 distinct CDR3 sequences, over 75% of them detected only once. About an eighth of the sample lies in the top ten.

This sequence originates from a woman aged 50 to 65 with non-small cell lung cancer. The specimen sequenced was lung tumor tissue. The sequence is built from TRBV6-2 or TRBV6-3 and TRBJ1-1, and TRBD1 aligns with 7 junction nucleotides. The DNA sequence follows: TGTGCCAGCACACGCGACAGGGATGACACTGAACCTTTCTTT. This translates into CASTRDRDDTEPFF.